The rows below give T cell receptor beta chains drawn from one sample of a study of T cell responses to AZD1222 COVID-19 vaccine. Assay used: immunoSEQ multiplex PCR; TCRdb lists only in-frame clones, some missing. This sample has about 120,000 clones, with more than 75% found just once. Sequenced material: peripheral blood, taken on day 0 of AZD1222 vaccination. These receptors all stem from an adult in good health. The CDR3 runs from the conserved cysteine through the conserved F or W. A D gene is named only where the DNA matches it firmly. A row's size may be missing; if present it is once, few, many or a size class.

v_call	clone_size	j_call	d_call	cdr3_aa	cdr3_nt
TRBV14	-	TRBJ1-6	TRBD1	CASSQDQKVGWDRVSPLHF	TGTGCCAGCAGCCAAGATCAGAAGGTAGGGTGGGACAGGGTATCACCCCTCCACTTT
TRBV5-4	-	TRBJ1-1	TRBD1	CASSPDRALTNTEAFF	TGTGCCAGCAGCCCCGACAGGGCCTTGACGAACACTGAAGCTTTCTTT
TRBV11-2	-	TRBJ2-3	-	CASSLADTQYF	TGTGCCAGCAGCTTAGCGGATACGCAGTATTTT
TRBV15	-	TRBJ2-2	-	CATSTNRETGELFF	TGTGCCACCAGCACGAACAGGGAGACCGGGGAGCTGTTTTTT
TRBV30	-	TRBJ2-6	TRBD1	CAWGTGSGANVLTF	TGTGCCTGGGGGACAGGGTCTGGGGCCAACGTCCTGACTTTC
TRBV9	-	TRBJ2-2	-	CASRFANTGELFF	TGTGCCAGCCGATTCGCGAACACCGGGGAGCTGTTTTTT
TRBV12-3/TRBV12-4	once	TRBJ1-1	-	CASSLMGLGKAFF	TGTGCCAGCAGTTTGATGGGGCTAGGGAAAGCTTTCTTT
TRBV7-9	-	TRBJ1-1	TRBD1	CASTRDSLNTEAFF	TGTGCCAGCACTAGGGACAGCCTGAACACTGAAGCTTTCTTT
TRBV24-1	-	TRBJ1-2	-	CATEDWNYGYTF	TGTGCCACCGAGGACTGGAACTATGGCTACACCTTC
TRBV3-1/TRBV3-2	-	TRBJ2-1	-	CASSQAQYNEQFF	TGTGCCAGCAGCCAAGCGCAGTACAATGAGCAGTTCTTC
TRBV28	once	TRBJ1-4	-	CASSSPSRTEKLFF	TGTGCCAGCAGTTCGCCTTCCCGGACTGAAAAACTGTTTTTT
TRBV5-1	-	TRBJ2-3	TRBD1	CASSPGQHTDTQYF	TGCGCCAGCAGCCCGGGACAGCACACAGATACGCAGTATTTT
TRBV14	-	TRBJ2-2	-	CASSQMSGELFF	TGTGCCAGCAGCCAAATGTCCGGGGAGCTGTTTTTT
TRBV19	-	TRBJ1-2	TRBD1	CASTTGTAYGYTF	TGTGCCAGTACCACGGGGACAGCCTATGGCTACACCTTC
TRBV19	few	TRBJ1-6	-	CASRDSGNNSPLHF	TGTGCCAGTAGAGACAGTGGGAATAATTCACCCCTCCACTTT
TRBV27	few	TRBJ2-2	-	CASPQAGELFF	TGTGCCAGCCCCCAGGCCGGGGAGCTGTTTTTT
TRBV4-1	-	TRBJ1-2	TRBD1	CASRLGTANYGYTF	TGCGCCAGCAGGCTCGGGACAGCGAACTATGGCTACACCTTC
TRBV11-2	-	TRBJ2-7	TRBD2	CASGLAATYEQYF	TGTGCCAGCGGGCTAGCGGCTACCTACGAGCAGTACTTC
TRBV19	-	TRBJ1-1	-	CATTLFRGMATEAFF	TGTGCCACCACACTGTTCCGGGGGATGGCCACTGAAGCTTTCTTT
TRBV6-5	-	TRBJ2-3	TRBD1	CASNPGQGTQYF	TGTGCCAGCAACCCAGGACAGGGGACGCAGTATTTT
TRBV28	-	TRBJ1-2	TRBD1	CASTMGQGISYTF	TGTGCCAGCACCATGGGACAGGGAATAAGCTACACCTTC
TRBV7-6	-	TRBJ1-6	TRBD1	CASSLRGQGSNSPLHF	TGTGCCAGCAGCCTCAGGGGGCAGGGAAGTAATTCACCCCTCCACTTT
TRBV7-2	-	TRBJ1-5	-	CASSQGGGWVNQPQHF	TGTGCCAGCAGCCAAGGGGGGGGTTGGGTCAATCAGCCCCAGCATTTT
TRBV28	-	TRBJ2-7	TRBD1	CASRLTGGSYEQYF	TGTGCCAGCAGACTGACAGGGGGTTCCTACGAGCAGTACTTC
TRBV15	-	TRBJ1-5	-	CATSRVHGGIQHF	TGTGCCACCAGCAGAGTTCATGGGGGGATCCAGCATTTT